Reported below is one T cell receptor (beta chain). This entry comes from a study of cytomegalovirus exposure and HLA in healthy donors. The study ran its PCR with 60 Vbeta and 13 Jbeta primers. Repertoires were generated with immunoSEQ multiplex PCR, while TCRdb's copy carries only in-frame clones and drops some. This sample has about 180,000 clones, with about 78% found just once. V gave up 5 bases and J gave up 2 bases; unmatched junction bases: 3. The CDR3 contains 14 residues. The germline V gene has CDR1 MNHEY and CDR2 SVGAGI. V and J are TRBV6-5 and TRBJ1-1; TRBD1 aligns across 9 bases. Sequenced sample: PBMCs. The clonotype was recovered from a man between 60 and 75 years old in good health and CMV-seronegative. CDR3 residues: CASSPQGANTEAFF. The DNA of the CDR3 is TGTGCCAGCAGTCCACAGGGGGCCAACACTGAAGCTTTCTTT.